The next 27 T cell receptor beta chains were all read from a single sample in a study of OX40 agonist ivuxolimab in advanced cancers. Using immunoSEQ multiplex PCR, the repertoire was profiled, and TCRdb retains in-frame clones only, with some absent. The sample shows roughly 86,000 clones, roughly 90% of them seen only once. Source: CD4+ or CD8+ T cells sorted from blood, taken in a trial of the OX40 agonist ivuxolimab. The receptors come from an adult with an advanced solid tumor such as melanoma, head and neck, liver or kidney cancer.

The chain is built from TRBV6-5 and TRBJ2-4, with 12 bases aligning to TRBD1. In germline, CDR1 is MNHEY, CDR2 SVGAGI. The CDR3 contains 15 residues. Trimming at V came to 6 bases and at J to 11 bases, leaving 11 bases not matched to a gene. CDR3 residues: CASRPGGTGGSLQYF. The CDR3 region has the DNA TGTGCCAGCAGGCCCGGTGGGACAGGGGGCTCCCTTCAGTACTTC.

The rearrangement links TRBV6-6 to TRBJ2-1; 7 bases map to TRBD2. The germline gives CDR1 MNHNY, CDR2 SVGAGI (reference sequence). The trim removed 5 bases at V and 6 bases at J, leaving 10 bases unmatched. The CDR3 is made up of 15 amino acids. CDR3 DNA sequence: TGTGCCAGCAGTACGTTTCCGGGCGGGAGCAATGAGCAGTTCTTC. As protein: CASSTFPGGSNEQFF.

The V call is TRBV5-6, the J call TRBJ2-5; maybe TRBD1 (6 bases). V was shortened by 3 bases and J by 4 bases, with 10 bases between the two germline ends. The CDR3 is made up of 13 amino acids. CDR1 and CDR2 (germline): SGHDT, YYEEEE. In DNA form, the CDR3 reads TGTGCCAGCAGCTACAGGGTAACAGAGACCCAGTACTTC. Protein: CASSYRVTETQYF.

CDR3 residues: CASRAGSSYNEQFF. The CDR3 nucleotides are TGTGCCAGCAGGGCCGGTAGCTCCTACAATGAGCAGTTCTTC. This sequence joins TRBV6-6 and TRBJ2-1; D is unresolved. This CDR3 is 14 amino acids long. Deletions cut 6 bases from V and 0 bases from J, with 9 bases between. CDR1 MNHNY and CDR2 SVGAGI come from the germline V gene (reference sequence).

The count of this clone is one. This chain joins TRBV7-9 and TRBJ1-2; D unclear. Trimming removed 1 base from V and 4 bases from J, with 10 bases in between. Germline loops: CDR1 SEHNR, CDR2 FQNEAQ (reference sequence). CDR3 length: 14 amino acids. The CDR3 coding sequence is TGTGCCAGCAGCTTAGGGGGTTGGAGCTATGGCTACACCTTC. Encoded protein: CASSLGGWSYGYTF.

The chain joins TRBV30 to TRBJ1-4; 10 nucleotides align to TRBD1. The ends lost 3 bases at V and 11 bases at J; junction bases unmatched: 9. Germline assignment: CDR1 GTSNPN and CDR2 SVGIG (reference sequence). The CDR3 runs 14 residues. DNA of the CDR3: TGTGCCTGGAGCCACGGGACAGGGGTGAGGAAACTGTTTTTT. Translating it yields CAWSHGTGVRKLFF.

The J gene is TRBJ1-2, the V gene TRBV5-5; D is perhaps TRBD1 (6 bases). The V end was cut by 3 bases, the J end by 0 bases, with 15 bases between. CDR1 is SGHKS, CDR2 YYEKEE, per germline (reference sequence). This CDR3 is 16 amino acids long. DNA for the CDR3: TGTGCCAGCAGCTCCGACAGGATGCTGCCTAACTATGGCTACACCTTC. Its translation is CASSSDRMLPNYGYTF.

V gene TRBV5-4 combines with J gene TRBJ2-7; 13 bases fit TRBD2. The V gene end was trimmed by 4 bases and the J gene end by 4 bases; junction bases not matched to a gene: 5. The CDR3 has 15 amino acids. The V gene's germline CDR1 is SGHNT and CDR2 YYREEE (reference sequence). The chain's CDR3 is CASSIRTSGSYEQYF. Here the CDR3 DNA reads TGTGCCAGCAGCATTAGGACTAGCGGGAGTTACGAGCAGTACTTC.

V usage is TRBV19 and J usage is TRBJ2-5, with D uncertain. Germline CDR1 is LNHDA and CDR2 is SQIVND (reference sequence). The V end lost 4 bases, the J end lost 5 bases, and 17 bases lay between the germline ends. The CDR3 consists of 15 residues. The CDR3 sequence: CASSSGVGPAETQYF. The CDR3 DNA is TGTGCCAGTAGTAGCGGCGTTGGCCCGGCGGAGACCCAGTACTTC.

CDR3 amino acids: CASSFGSTTDTQYF. CDR3 coding DNA: TGTGCCAGCAGTTTCGGGAGTACAACAGATACGCAGTATTTT. V usage is TRBV27 and J usage is TRBJ2-3; D is perhaps TRBD2 (6 bases). CDR1 and CDR2 from the germline V gene are MNHEY and SMNVEV (reference sequence). This CDR3 has 14 amino acids. With 3 bases removed from V and 3 bases from J, the gap between germline ends came to 10 bases.

The genes are TRBV9 and TRBJ2-1, with D tentatively TRBD2 (5 bases). Germline CDR1 is SGDLS and CDR2 is YYNGEE. Trimming took off 6 bases at V and 0 bases at J, with 13 bases between the two ends. The CDR3 totals 15 residues. CDR3 region: CASTPLGSSYNEQFF. Here the CDR3 DNA reads TGTGCCAGCACCCCACTAGGGAGCTCCTACAATGAGCAGTTCTTC.

The gene calls are TRBV19 and TRBJ2-5; D possibly corresponds to TRBD1 (6 bases). V lost 4 bases, J lost 9 bases, and 18 bases lay in between. CDR3 length: 14 residues. The V gene's germline CDR1 is LNHDA and CDR2 SQIVND (reference sequence). CDR3 nucleotide sequence: TGTGCCAGTAGTAACAGTCAAACCCCAGGGGCCCAGTACTTC. The encoded protein is CASSNSQTPGAQYF.

The CDR3 sequence is CASSESGAGTEAFF. CDR3 sequence (DNA): TGCGCCAGCAGTGAGAGCGGGGCCGGCACTGAAGCTTTCTTT. The rearrangement joins TRBV10-1 to TRBJ1-1; D may be TRBD1 (5 bases). V dropped 2 bases and J dropped 4 bases, with 11 bases sitting between them. The CDR3 has 14 amino acids. Germline CDR1 is WNHNN and CDR2 is SYGVQD (reference sequence).

V usage is TRBV21-1 and J usage is TRBJ2-1; the table's D call of TRBD2 was not tested on the DNA. TRBV21-1 is listed as a pseudogene. This CDR3 has 16 residues. The CDR3 DNA reads TGTGCCAGCAGCAAACGGGCTAGCGGGAACTACAATGAGCAGTTCTTC. Encoded protein: CASSKRASGNYNEQFF.

Here the CDR3 DNA reads TGTGCCAGTAGGCCATCCGGGACCGCTGCCAAAAACATTCAGTACTTC. It yields the protein CASRPSGTAAKNIQYF. The rearrangement links TRBV19 to TRBJ2-4; D is possibly TRBD1 or TRBD2 (5 bases each). The V gene lost 6 bases and the J gene lost 1 base, with 16 bases spanning the gap. The CDR3 has 16 amino acids. Germline loops: CDR1 LNHDA, CDR2 SQIVND (reference sequence). The whole variable domain, remainder taken from reference TRBV19 and TRBJ2-4, is DGGITQSPKYLFRKEGQNVTLSCEQNLNHDAMYWYRQDPGQGLRLIYYSQIVNDFQKGDIAEGYSVSREKKESFPLTVTSAQKNPTAFYLCASRPSGTAAKNIQYFGAGTRLSVL.

In nucleotides, the CDR3 is TGTGCCAGCAGCCCGGGACTAGCGGCTTACTCTGGGGCCAACGTCCTGACTTTC. Protein sequence: CASSPGLAAYSGANVLTF. V usage is TRBV7-2 and J usage is TRBJ2-6; TRBD2 matches 11 bases. Germline CDR1 SGHTA, CDR2 FQGNSA. The J segment lost 0 bases and the V segment lost 5 bases, leaving 6 bases of the junction unmatched. CDR3 size: 18 residues.

This chain links TRBV5-1 with TRBJ2-7, with D perhaps assigned TRBD1 or TRBD2 (5 bases each). CDR1 and CDR2 from the germline V gene are SGHRS and YFSETQ. The germline V and J ends were trimmed by 4 bases and 7 bases, with 24 bases remaining between them. The CDR3 spans 16 residues. CDR3 loop: CASSAQPGAISREQYF. The CDR3 region has the DNA TGCGCCAGCAGCGCCCAGCCCGGGGCCATCTCTCGGGAGCAGTACTTC.

CDR3 in amino acids: CASSPPTGTGNTDTQYF. As DNA, the CDR3 is TGTGCCAGCTCACCACCAACCGGGACAGGGAACACAGATACGCAGTATTTT. The genes are TRBV18 and TRBJ2-3; 9 nucleotides agree with TRBD1. The CDR3 is made up of 17 amino acids. V trimming: 0 bases; J trimming: 2 bases; junction bases outside the gene matches: 6. Germline-derived CDR1 and CDR2 are KGHSH and LQKENI.

By its share, this clone is medium-sized. The chain couples TRBV6-5 to TRBJ1-2, with 9 bases lining up with TRBD1. The germline gives CDR1 MNHEY, CDR2 SVGAGI. The J segment lost 8 bases and the V segment lost 7 bases, leaving 11 bases of the junction unmatched. The CDR3 covers 14 residues. Here the CDR3 DNA reads TGTGCCAGCACCCCCGGGACAGGGCGAGGAGGCTACACCTTC. As protein: CASTPGTGRGGYTF.

The gene calls are TRBV5-6 and TRBJ2-1; D unclear. Germline V gene lookup returns CDR1 SGHDT and CDR2 YYEEEE. V was trimmed by 4 bases and J by 12 bases, leaving 14 bases between them. This CDR3 spans 12 amino acids. The DNA of the CDR3 is TGTGCCAGCAGCCCCCAAGGGAAGAGGCAGTTCTTC. Residues: CASSPQGKRQFF.

This CDR3 is CASSPRREGEQFF. The CDR3 region has the DNA TGTGCCAGCTCACCACGGCGGGAAGGGGAGCAGTTCTTC. The chain couples TRBV18 to TRBJ2-1; tentative D call: TRBD2 (6 bases). Trimming stripped 1 base from V and 10 bases from J, with 11 bases between. The CDR3 sequence is 13 residues long. From germline, CDR1 is KGHSH and CDR2 LQKENI.

This rearrangement joins TRBV9 to TRBJ1-1; D is undetermined. The V and J ends lost 2 bases and 2 bases respectively, with 7 bases between them. CDR3 length: 13 amino acids. Germline lookup yields CDR1 SGDLS and CDR2 YYNGEE. CDR3: CASSVVDNTEAFF. CDR3 coding DNA: TGTGCCAGCAGCGTTGTAGATAACACTGAAGCTTTCTTT.

The V and J genes are TRBV30 and TRBJ2-7; D may be TRBD2 (5 bases). The germline gives CDR1 GTSNPN, CDR2 SVGIG (reference sequence). V was pared by 0 bases and J by 1 base, with 10 bases between. There are 14 residues in the CDR3. CDR3 amino acids: CAWSVGPGSYEQYF. As DNA, the CDR3 is TGTGCCTGGAGTGTAGGGCCGGGGTCCTACGAGCAGTACTTC.

This sequence joins TRBV4-2 and TRBJ1-5; D is undetermined. The germline V gene encodes CDR1 LGHNA and CDR2 YNFKEQ. V lost 0 bases to trimming and J lost 2 bases, with 11 bases between them. There are 16 residues in the CDR3. CDR3 nucleotides: TGTGCCAGCAGCCAAGATCTTGTCTGGGGCAATCAGCCCCAGCATTTT. This gives the protein CASSQDLVWGNQPQHF.

The genes are TRBV19 and TRBJ1-2; maybe TRBD1 (5 bases). Germline-derived CDR1 and CDR2 are LNHDA and SQIVND (reference sequence). V was cut by 4 bases and J by 0 bases, with 12 bases left in between. This CDR3 has 15 amino acids. CDR3: CASSTWDGPNYGYTF. DNA for the CDR3: TGTGCCAGTAGTACCTGGGACGGTCCTAACTATGGCTACACCTTC.

The V gene is TRBV7-9, the J gene TRBJ1-3; no reliable D call. The CDR3 has 13 residues. Germline assignment: CDR1 SEHNR and CDR2 FQNEAQ (reference sequence). The V end was cut by 5 bases, the J end by 7 bases, with 12 bases between. The CDR3 spells CASSPLVGNTIYF. CDR3 nucleotide sequence: TGTGCCAGCAGCCCCCTGGTGGGGAACACCATATATTTT.

This rearrangement joins TRBV7-8 to TRBJ2-7, with D perhaps matching TRBD1 or TRBD2 (5 bases each). Germline CDR1 and CDR2: SGHVS and FQNEAQ. This CDR3 region has 15 residues. V lost 10 bases and J 5 bases, leaving 24 bases between the germline ends. The CDR3 loop reads CATSGARVIFHEQYF. DNA of the CDR3: TGTGCCACTTCCGGGGCCAGGGTGATTTTCCACGAGCAGTACTTC.